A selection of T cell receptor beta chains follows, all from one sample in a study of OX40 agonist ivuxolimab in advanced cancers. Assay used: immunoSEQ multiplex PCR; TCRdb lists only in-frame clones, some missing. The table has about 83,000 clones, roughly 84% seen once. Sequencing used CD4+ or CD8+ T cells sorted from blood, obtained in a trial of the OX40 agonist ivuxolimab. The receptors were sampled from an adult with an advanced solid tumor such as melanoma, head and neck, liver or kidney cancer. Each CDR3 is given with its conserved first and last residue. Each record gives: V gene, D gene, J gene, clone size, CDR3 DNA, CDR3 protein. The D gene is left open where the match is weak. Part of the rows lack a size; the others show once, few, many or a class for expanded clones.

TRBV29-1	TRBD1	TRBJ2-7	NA	TGCAGCGCTCGACAGGGAGAGGACTACGAGCAGTACTTC	CSARQGEDYEQYF
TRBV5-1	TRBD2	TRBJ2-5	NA	TGCGCCAGCAGCATTAGCGGGGAGACCCAGTACTTC	CASSISGETQYF
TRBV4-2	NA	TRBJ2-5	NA	TGTGCCAGCAGCGGTGGGCTGAGACAAACCCAGTACTTC	CASSGGLRQTQYF
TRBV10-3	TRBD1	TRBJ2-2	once	TGTGCCATCAGTGAAGGGACAGGGGATCCCGGGGAGCTGTTTTTT	CAISEGTGDPGELFF
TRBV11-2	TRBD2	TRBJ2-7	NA	TGTGCCAGCAGCCCAGAGCCCGGGAGGGCTTACGAGCAGTACTTC	CASSPEPGRAYEQYF
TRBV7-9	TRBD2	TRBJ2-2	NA	TGTGCCAGCAGCGCCGCCCCGGGACTAGCTATCACCGGGGAGCTGTTTTTT	CASSAAPGLAITGELFF
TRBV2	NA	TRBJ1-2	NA	TGTGCCAGCAGGTTAGGACAGTACTATGGCTACACCTTC	CASRLGQYYGYTF
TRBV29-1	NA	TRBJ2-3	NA	TGCAGCGTTGAATCCCGATCGGGCGGACTCCGCACAGATACGCAGTATTTT	CSVESRSGGLRTDTQYF
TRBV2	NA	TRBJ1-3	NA	TGTGCGGGCTCTGGAAACACCATATATTTT	CAGSGNTIYF
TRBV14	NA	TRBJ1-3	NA	TGTGCCAGCAGCTTCTCTGGAAACACCATATATTTT	CASSFSGNTIYF
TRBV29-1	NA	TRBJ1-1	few	TGCAGCGTTGACAGCCGGACGGGGGCGGCTTTCTTT	CSVDSRTGAAFF
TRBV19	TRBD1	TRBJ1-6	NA	TGTGCCAGTAGTAAGGGGGCCCTAAACGTTTCGCCCCTCCACTTT	CASSKGALNVSPLHF
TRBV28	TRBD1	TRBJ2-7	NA	TGTGCCAGCGTACCGGGACAGGTAATCTACGAGCAGTACTTC	CASVPGQVIYEQYF
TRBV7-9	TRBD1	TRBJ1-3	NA	TGTGCCAGCAGCTTAGGGGACAGAAAACATTTT	CASSLGDRKHF
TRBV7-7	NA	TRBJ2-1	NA	TGTGCTAGCAGCTTAGTTTTTAGCTCCTACAATGAGCAGTTCTTC	CASSLVFSSYNEQFF
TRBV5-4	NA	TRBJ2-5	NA	TGTGCCAGCAGTTCGTCGACAGAAAATAGAGAGACCCAGTACTTC	CASSSSTENRETQYF
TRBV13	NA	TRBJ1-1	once	TGTGCCAGCAGCTTAGCAGCGAACACTGAAGCTTTCTTT	CASSLAANTEAFF
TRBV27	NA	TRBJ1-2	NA	TGTGCCAGCAGTGCCTTGACGACGGGATCTAACTATGGCTACACCTTC	CASSALTTGSNYGYTF
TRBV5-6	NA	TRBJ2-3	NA	TGTGCCAGCAGCCTGGACCGAACAGATACGCAGTATTTT	CASSLDRTDTQYF
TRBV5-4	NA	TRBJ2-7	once	TGTGCCAGCAGCCCCACCGCAGGGGAGATCTACGAGCAGTACTTC	CASSPTAGEIYEQYF
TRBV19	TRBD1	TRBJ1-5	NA	TGTGCCAGTAGTGACAGGGGGGTATATGGCAATCAGCCCCAGCATTTT	CASSDRGVYGNQPQHF
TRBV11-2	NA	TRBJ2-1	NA	TGTGCCAGCAGCTTTTCGGTGGCGTCGTACAATGAGCAGTTCTTC	CASSFSVASYNEQFF
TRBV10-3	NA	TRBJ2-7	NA	TGTGCCATCAGTGGGGGGATGGCGGGTAGCTCCTACGAGCAGTACTTC	CAISGGMAGSSYEQYF
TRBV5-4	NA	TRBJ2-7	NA	TGTGCCAGCAGCTTGGTGGGACCCTCCTACGAGCAGTACTTC	CASSLVGPSYEQYF
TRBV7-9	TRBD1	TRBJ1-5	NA	TGTGCCAGCAGCGGGACAGGGGAACAGCCCCAGCATTTT	CASSGTGEQPQHF
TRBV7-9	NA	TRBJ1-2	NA	TGTGCCAGCAGCGGGAAGGGGGATGACTATGGCTACACCTTC	CASSGKGDDYGYTF
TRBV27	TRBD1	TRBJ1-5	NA	TGTGCCAGCAGTTTAAAGGCCTGGACAGGGCTGAATCAGCCCCAGCATTTT	CASSLKAWTGLNQPQHF
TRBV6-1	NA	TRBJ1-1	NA	TGTGCCAGCAGTGAAGCCTGGACCGCTAACACTGAAGCTTTCTTT	CASSEAWTANTEAFF
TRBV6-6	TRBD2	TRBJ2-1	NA	TGTGCCAGCAGTTACGGACTAGCGGGAGGGTACAATGAGCAGTTCTTC	CASSYGLAGGYNEQFF
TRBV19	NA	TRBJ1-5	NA	TGTGCCAGTAGGATTAAACAGGGCAATCAGCCCCAGCATTTT	CASRIKQGNQPQHF
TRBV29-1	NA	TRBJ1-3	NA	TGCAGCGTTGAAATCTCTGGAAACACCATATATTTT	CSVEISGNTIYF
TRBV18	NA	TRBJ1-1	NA	TGTGCCACTGAACAGGGCGCTAACACTGAAGCTTTCTTT	CATEQGANTEAFF
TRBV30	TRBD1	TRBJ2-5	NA	TGTGCCTGGAGTCCGACAGGGGGGGCCCAAGAGACCCAGTACTTC	CAWSPTGGAQETQYF
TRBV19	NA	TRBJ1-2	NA	TGTGCCAGTAGTATAGGGCATGGCTACACCTTC	CASSIGHGYTF
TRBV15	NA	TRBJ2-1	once	TGTGCCACCAGCAGAGAAGGGACTTTAACCTACAATGAGCAGTTCTTC	CATSREGTLTYNEQFF
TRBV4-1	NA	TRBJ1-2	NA	TGCGCCAGCAGCCCTGCGGAGGGTAACTATGGCTACACCTTC	CASSPAEGNYGYTF
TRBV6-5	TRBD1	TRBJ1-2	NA	TGTGCCAGCAGAAAGACAGGGGACTATGGCTACACCTTC	CASRKTGDYGYTF
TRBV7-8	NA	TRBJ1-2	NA	TGTGCCAGCAGCATCGGGACCGACCTTGGGGGCTACACCTTC	CASSIGTDLGGYTF
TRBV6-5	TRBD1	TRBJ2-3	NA	TGTGCCAGCAGTTACTCCGGGACAGGGAGAACAGATACGCAGTATTTT	CASSYSGTGRTDTQYF
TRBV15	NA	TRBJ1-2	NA	TGTGCCACCAGCAGAGCGGAGTCCTATGGCTACACCTTC	CATSRAESYGYTF
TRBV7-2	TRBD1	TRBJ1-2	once	TGTGCCAGCAGCCTAGGACAGGGTCTTGATGGCTACACCTTC	CASSLGQGLDGYTF
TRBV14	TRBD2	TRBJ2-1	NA	TGTGCCAGCAGCCCAAAGGTGTGGGGAAGTGGCGGGGGCTCCTACAATGAGCAGTTCTTC	CASSPKVWGSGGGSYNEQFF
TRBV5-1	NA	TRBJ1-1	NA	TGCGCCAGCAGCTCTCTTGGGGCCATCAACACTGAAGCTTTCTTT	CASSSLGAINTEAFF
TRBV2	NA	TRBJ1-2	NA	TGTGCCAGCAGTGAAGGGGAGGGGAACTATGGCTACACTTTC	CASSEGEGNYGYTF
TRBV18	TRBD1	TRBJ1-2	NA	TGTGCCAGCTCACAGGGGGCCGCTGGCTACACCTTC	CASSQGAAGYTF
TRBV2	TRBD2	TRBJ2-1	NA	TGTGCCAGCAGCCGCGGGAGCGGGCGATACAATGAGCAGTTCTTC	CASSRGSGRYNEQFF
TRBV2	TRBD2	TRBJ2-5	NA	TGTGCCAGCGGAACTAGCGGGGGGGCTTGGGAGACCCAGTACTTC	CASGTSGGAWETQYF
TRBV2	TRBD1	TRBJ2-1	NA	TGTGCCAGCAGTGAGACAGGGGGGCGGAATGAGCAGTTCTTC	CASSETGGRNEQFF
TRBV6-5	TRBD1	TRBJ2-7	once	TGTGCCAGGGGATCACAGGGGCCCTCGCCCTACGAGCAGTACTTC	CARGSQGPSPYEQYF
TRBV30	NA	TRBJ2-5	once	TGTGCCTGGAGTCTGAGCGGAGGTACCCAGTACTTC	CAWSLSGGTQYF
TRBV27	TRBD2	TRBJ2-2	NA	TGTGCCAGCAGTTTACTAGCTCTGGGGCTAGCGGGAAACACCGGGGAGCTGTTTTTT	CASSLLALGLAGNTGELFF
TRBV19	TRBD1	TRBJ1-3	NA	TGTGCCAGTAGTCCAAGACAGGGAGGAGGAAACACCATATATTTT	CASSPRQGGGNTIYF